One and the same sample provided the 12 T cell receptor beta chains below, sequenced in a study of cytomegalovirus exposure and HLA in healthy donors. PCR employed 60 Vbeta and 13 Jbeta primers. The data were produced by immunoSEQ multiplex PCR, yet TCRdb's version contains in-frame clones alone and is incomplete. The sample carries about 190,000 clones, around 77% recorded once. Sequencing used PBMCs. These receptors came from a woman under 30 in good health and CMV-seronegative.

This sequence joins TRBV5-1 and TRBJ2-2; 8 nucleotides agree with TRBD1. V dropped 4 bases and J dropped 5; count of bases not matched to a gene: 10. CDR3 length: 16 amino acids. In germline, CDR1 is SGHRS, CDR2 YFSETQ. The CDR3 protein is CASSQRQGRVTGELFF. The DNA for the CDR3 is TGCGCCAGCAGCCAGAGACAGGGGCGGGTTACCGGGGAGCTGTTTTTT.

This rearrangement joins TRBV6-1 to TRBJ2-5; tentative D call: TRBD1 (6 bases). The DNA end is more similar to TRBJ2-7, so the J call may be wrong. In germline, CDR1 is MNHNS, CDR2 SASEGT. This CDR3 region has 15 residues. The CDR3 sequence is CASSERGGGSYEQYF. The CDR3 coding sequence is TGTGCCAGCAGTGAACGTGGGGGCGGGTCCTACGAGCAGTACTTC.

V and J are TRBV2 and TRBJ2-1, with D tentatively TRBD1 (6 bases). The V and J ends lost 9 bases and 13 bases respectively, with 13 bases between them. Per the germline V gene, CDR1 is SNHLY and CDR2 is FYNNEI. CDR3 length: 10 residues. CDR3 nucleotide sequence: TGTGCCAGTGTGGACAGTAAACAGTTCTTC. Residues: CASVDSKQFF.

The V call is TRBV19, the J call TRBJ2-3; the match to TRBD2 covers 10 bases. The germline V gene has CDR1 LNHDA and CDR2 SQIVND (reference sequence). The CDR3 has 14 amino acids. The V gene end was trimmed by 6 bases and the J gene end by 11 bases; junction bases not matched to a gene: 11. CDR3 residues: CASSKTSGPPGQYF. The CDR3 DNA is TGTGCCAGTAGCAAGACTAGCGGGCCGCCTGGGCAGTATTTT.

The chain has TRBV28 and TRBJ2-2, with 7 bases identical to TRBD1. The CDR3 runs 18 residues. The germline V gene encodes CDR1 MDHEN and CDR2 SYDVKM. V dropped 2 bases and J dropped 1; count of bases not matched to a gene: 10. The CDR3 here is CASSLIRQGVKNTGELFF. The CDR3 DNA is TGTGCCAGCAGTTTAATAAGGCAGGGGGTAAAGAACACCGGGGAGCTGTTTTTT.

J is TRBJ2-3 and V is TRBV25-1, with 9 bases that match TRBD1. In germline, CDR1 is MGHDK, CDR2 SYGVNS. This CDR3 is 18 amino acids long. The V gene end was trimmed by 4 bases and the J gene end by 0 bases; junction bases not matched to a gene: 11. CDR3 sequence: CASSVRDRAFFSTDTQYF. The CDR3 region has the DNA TGTGCCAGCAGTGTTCGGGACAGGGCCTTCTTTAGCACAGATACGCAGTATTTT.

CDR3 nucleotide sequence: TGTGCCAGCAGCTCCGGGACTAGGCACACAGATACGCAGTATTTT. Protein: CASSSGTRHTDTQYF. This rearrangement joins TRBV13 to TRBJ2-3; 8 nucleotides match TRBD2. This CDR3 is built from 15 residues. V trimming: 4 bases; J trimming: 2 bases; junction bases outside the gene matches: 5. CDR1 and CDR2 (germline): PRHDT, FYEKMQ (reference sequence).

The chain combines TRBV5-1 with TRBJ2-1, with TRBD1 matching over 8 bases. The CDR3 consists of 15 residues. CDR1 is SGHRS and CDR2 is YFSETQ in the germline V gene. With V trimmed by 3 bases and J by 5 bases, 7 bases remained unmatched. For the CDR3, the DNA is TGCGCCAGCAGCTCTGGACAGGGCGGGCACAATGAGCAGTTCTTC. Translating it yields CASSSGQGGHNEQFF. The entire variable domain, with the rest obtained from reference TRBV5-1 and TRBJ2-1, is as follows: KAGVTQTPRYLIKTRGQQVTLSCSPISGHRSVSWYQQTPGQGLQFLFEYFSETQRNKGNFPGRFSGRQFSNSRSEMNVSTLELGDSALYLCASSSGQGGHNEQFFGPGTRLTVL.

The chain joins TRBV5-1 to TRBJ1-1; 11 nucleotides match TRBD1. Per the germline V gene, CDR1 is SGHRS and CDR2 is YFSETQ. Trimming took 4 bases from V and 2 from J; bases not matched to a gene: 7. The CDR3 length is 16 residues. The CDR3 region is CASSPQWTGGNTEAFF. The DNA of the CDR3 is TGCGCCAGCAGCCCACAATGGACAGGGGGCAACACTGAAGCTTTCTTT.

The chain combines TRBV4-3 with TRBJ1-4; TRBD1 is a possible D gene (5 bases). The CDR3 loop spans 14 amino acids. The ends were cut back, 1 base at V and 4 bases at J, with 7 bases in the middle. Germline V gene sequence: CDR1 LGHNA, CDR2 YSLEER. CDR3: CASSQGQRNEKLFF. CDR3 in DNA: TGCGCCAGCAGCCAAGGACAGCGTAATGAAAAACTGTTTTTT.

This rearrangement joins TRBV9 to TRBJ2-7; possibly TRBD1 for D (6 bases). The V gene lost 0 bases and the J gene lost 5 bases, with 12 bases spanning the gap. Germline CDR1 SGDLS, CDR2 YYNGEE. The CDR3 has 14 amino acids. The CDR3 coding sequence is TGTGCCAGCAGCGTAGCTACAGGGAGCCACGAGCAGTACTTC. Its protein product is CASSVATGSHEQYF.

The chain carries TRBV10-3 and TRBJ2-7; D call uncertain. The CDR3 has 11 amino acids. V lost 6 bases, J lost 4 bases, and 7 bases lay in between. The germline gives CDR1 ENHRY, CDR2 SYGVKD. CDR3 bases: TGTGCCATCAGCCCCTCTTACGAGCAGTACTTC. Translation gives CAISPSYEQYF.